The T cell receptor (beta chain) described here comes from a study of T cell repertoires in cytomegalovirus infection. Whole-study context: It was the public TCR beta signatures that indicated both CMV infection and matching HLA type.

TCRdb re-called the reads through MiXCR, storing one row per CDR3 protein. Altogether tens of thousands of distinct CDR3 sequences are present, about 23% being singletons, with the ten largest covering around 77%. Germline V gene data show CDR1 as SGHTA and CDR2 as FQGNSA. V was pared by 0 bases and J by 8 bases, with 13 bases between. The CDR3 spans 14 residues. Study-level results: Public TCR beta family frequency separated CMV-and-HLA carriers, including in an independent cohort. HLA-C-restricted, CMV-specific TCR beta clonotypes were dominant ex vivo.

This clonotype appeared many times. What it binds is not known. The receptor comes from a human donor in good health (CMV status not recorded). Some clones in this sample may be carry-over from other donors' samples. V is TRBV7-2 and J is TRBJ1-2, with a weak D call TRBD1 (5 bases). Sequencing was carried out using PBMCs, sequenced either directly or after in vitro stimulation (not recorded which). CDR3 protein: CASSLAQGGEGYTF. The CDR3 DNA sequence: TGTGCCAGCAGCTTAGCGCAGGGAGGAGAAGGCTACACCTTC.